This T cell receptor beta chain was observed in a study of cytomegalovirus exposure and HLA in healthy donors. Overall study results and limits: A later analysis linked roughly 17,000 TCR beta sequences to HLA alleles at 0.05 false discovery rate. A later analysis found common viral pathogens apparently linked to several of the most significant clusters. Per published accounts, TCR beta sequences correctly predicted the HLA-A and HLA-B alleles of most subjects. TCR sequences were mostly rare, though some public TCRs occurred in many donors.

13 Jbeta primers and 60 Vbeta primers were used for the PCR. Method: immunoSEQ multiplex PCR; TCRdb's copy keeps in-frame clones and lacks some. The profile shows about 160,000 clones, 70% to 90% of them singletons. Turning to this clone: As yet, its antigen is unknown.

The sequencing input was PBMCs. The sequence was collected from a woman aged 25 to 39 in good health and CMV-seropositive.

The CDR3 DNA is TGTGCCAGCAGATTGGACTCGACCGGGGAGCTGTTTTTT. Translation gives CASRLDSTGELFF. The chain combines TRBV6-5 with TRBJ2-2, with D tentatively TRBD2 (5 bases). The CDR3 has 13 residues. V was pared by 6 bases and J by 5 bases, with 10 bases between. Germline CDR1 is MNHEY and CDR2 is SVGAGI.